The 23 T cell receptor beta chains in this list originate from one sample, sequenced in a study of blood T cell repertoires in COVID-19. The data were produced by immunoSEQ multiplex PCR, yet TCRdb's version contains in-frame clones alone and is incomplete. There are approximately 400,000 clones in the sample; 80% to 90% occur only once, and 1.3% lies in the top ten. Specimen: PBMCs or T cells enriched from blood (not recorded which). The receptors were gathered from a man aged 30 to 45 who had recovered from COVID-19.

This chain connects TRBV7-2 to TRBJ2-1, with TRBD2 matching over 7 bases. V was pared by 4 bases and J by 4 bases, with 10 bases of the junction left unmatched. CDR1 SGHTA and CDR2 FQGNSA come from the germline V gene. The CDR3 spans 16 residues. The CDR3 DNA reads TGTGCCAGCAGCTACCCCTCGGGGGGTCTATACAATGAGCAGTTCTTC. This encodes CASSYPSGGLYNEQFF.

The chain carries TRBV5-1 and TRBJ1-6; D is uncertain. The length of the CDR3 is 18 residues. Germline CDR1 reads SGHRS; CDR2 reads YFSETQ. V gave up 0 bases and J gave up 0 bases, with 13 bases separating them. The CDR3, as DNA: TGCGCCAGCAGCTTGGCAGGCTTTAGTAGCTCCTATAATTCACCCCTCCACTTT. Residues: CASSLAGFSSSYNSPLHF.

The chain carries TRBV2 and TRBJ2-5; maybe TRBD1 (6 bases). V was cut by 11 bases and J by 4 bases, with 20 bases left in between. Germline CDR1 is SNHLY and CDR2 is FYNNEI. CDR3 length equals 14 residues. This CDR3 reads CAVQGIGGRETQYF. The CDR3 DNA reads as TGTGCCGTTCAGGGGATCGGAGGAAGAGAGACCCAGTACTTC.

This chain links TRBV10-3 with TRBJ2-3; 12 nucleotides line up with TRBD2. This CDR3 has 16 amino acids. Losses at the gene ends were 10 bases for V and 2 bases for J; bases not matched to a gene: 10. The germline CDR1 and CDR2 sequences are ENHRY and SYGVKD. This CDR3 is CASQGGTSGFTDTQYF. The CDR3 DNA reads as TGTGCCAGCCAAGGCGGGACTAGCGGGTTCACAGATACGCAGTATTTT.

This chain uses TRBV5-5 with TRBJ1-1, with D perhaps matching TRBD1 (5 bases). Trimming took off 2 bases at V and 5 bases at J, with 10 bases between the two ends. This CDR3 contains 13 residues. Germline values: CDR1 SGHKS, CDR2 YYEKEE (reference sequence). CDR3 residues: CASSFQGSTEAFF. The CDR3 DNA reads as TGTGCCAGCAGCTTTCAGGGAAGTACTGAAGCTTTCTTT.

V is TRBV16 and J is TRBJ1-3, with D tentatively TRBD1 (5 bases). This CDR3 contains 15 residues. CDR1 KGHSY and CDR2 FQNENV come from the germline V gene. V was cut by 4 bases and J by 2 bases, with 12 bases left in between. In DNA, the CDR3 is TGTGCCAGCAGCCCAACGACAGCAGCTGGAAACACCATATATTTT. Residues: CASSPTTAAGNTIYF.

This clone was seen more than once but under ten times. The chain carries TRBV30 and TRBJ2-2; 7 bases agree with TRBD1. V trimming: 1 base; J trimming: 7 bases; junction bases outside the gene matches: 3. The CDR3 contains 13 residues. The germline V gene has CDR1 GTSNPN and CDR2 SVGIG (reference sequence). The CDR3 DNA follows: TGTGCCTGGAGTGAACAGGGGTACGGGGAGCTGTTTTTT. This codes for CAWSEQGYGELFF.

The chain combines TRBV24-1 with TRBJ2-2, with 8 bases that match TRBD1. The CDR3 has 15 amino acids. Germline lookup yields CDR1 KGHDR and CDR2 SFDVKD. The V and J ends lost 5 bases and 4 bases, in that order; junction bases with no gene match: 5. The CDR3 nucleotides are TGTGCCACCAGTGGTACAGGGGGTTTCACCGGGGAGCTGTTTTTT. It yields the protein CATSGTGGFTGELFF.

This rearrangement joins TRBV7-9 to TRBJ2-1, with TRBD2 matching 9 bases. This CDR3 is 17 amino acids long. The germline gives CDR1 SEHNR, CDR2 FQNEAQ (reference sequence). V lost 4 bases to trimming and J lost 4 bases; unmatched junction nucleotides: 11. CDR3 protein: CASSSSGVHTSYNEQFF. The CDR3 nucleotides read TGTGCCAGCAGCTCTAGCGGGGTACATACCTCATACAATGAGCAGTTCTTC.

On this clone itself: At the DNA level, this CDR3 is encoded by other sequences in the same sample as well. The rearrangement joins TRBV6-5 to TRBJ2-7; the match to TRBD1 covers 10 bases. This CDR3 region has 14 residues. Germline CDR1 MNHEY, CDR2 SVGAGI. V lost 0 bases to trimming and J lost 4 bases; unmatched junction nucleotides: 0. Here the CDR3 DNA reads TGTGCCAGCAGTTACTCGGGACAGGGGTACGAGCAGTACTTC. Amino acid sequence: CASSYSGQGYEQYF.

This chain joins TRBV7-9 and TRBJ1-4, with D unresolved. CDR1 is SEHNR, CDR2 FQNEAQ, per germline (reference sequence). Deletions cut 5 bases from V and 7 bases from J, with 11 bases between. The CDR3 loop spans 13 amino acids. The CDR3 sequence is CASSPGAVEKLFF. In nucleotides, the CDR3 is TGTGCCAGCAGCCCAGGCGCCGTTGAAAAACTGTTTTTT.

The CDR3 nucleotides read TGCGCCAGCAGCCAAGAAGGACACGGGCGAGAGACCCAGTACTTC. The encoded protein is CASSQEGHGRETQYF. The chain carries TRBV4-1 and TRBJ2-5; TRBD1 is a possible D gene (5 bases). V was clipped by 0 bases and J by 4 bases, with 12 bases between them. The CDR3 extends over 15 amino acids. Germline V CDR1 and CDR2: MGHRA, YSYEKL.

This chain connects TRBV29-1 to TRBJ1-6, with 7 bases fitting TRBD1. Trimming took 4 bases from V and 5 from J; bases not matched to a gene: 8. Germline CDR1 and CDR2: SQVTM and ANQGSEA. The CDR3 is 15 residues long. In nucleotides, the CDR3 is TGCAGCGTTGCGTTACAGGGGCCCGATAATTCACCCCTCCACTTT. Protein product: CSVALQGPDNSPLHF. The full variable domain, with the rest looked up from reference TRBV29-1 and TRBJ1-6, is SAVISQKPSRDICQRGTSLTIQCQVDSQVTMMFWYRQQPGQSLTLIATANQGSEATYESGFVIDKFPISRPNLTFSTLTVSNMSPEDSSIYLCSVALQGPDNSPLHFGNGTRLTVT.

J is TRBJ2-7 and V is TRBV7-8, with D possibly being TRBD2 (7 bases). The CDR3 sequence is 14 residues long. CDR1 SGHVS and CDR2 FQNEAQ come from the germline V gene. V was pared by 5 bases and J by 2 bases, with 13 bases between. CDR3 sequence (DNA): TGTGCCAGCAGCGCCAGGGAGGGGGCCTACGAGCAGTACTTC. Protein product: CASSAREGAYEQYF.

The chain couples TRBV5-1 to TRBJ2-3; 9 positions agree with TRBD1. The CDR3 covers 13 residues. Germline CDR1 is SGHRS and CDR2 is YFSETQ. V gave up 4 bases and J gave up 5 bases; unmatched junction bases: 2. For the CDR3, the DNA is TGCGCCAGCAGCAGACAGGGGGGAGATACGCAGTATTTT. This gives the protein CASSRQGGDTQYF.

The chain carries TRBV10-3 and TRBJ1-5; D gene uncertain. Trimming left V 7 bases short and J 1 base short, with 8 bases between. The CDR3 extends over 13 amino acids. CDR1 and CDR2 (germline): ENHRY, SYGVKD. Written as DNA, the CDR3 is TGTGCCATCACGGAGGGAAGCAATCAGCCCCAGCATTTT. Translated: CAITEGSNQPQHF.

This chain links TRBV5-1 with TRBJ2-1, with a possible D match to TRBD2 (5 bases). This CDR3 region has 12 residues. The germline gives CDR1 SGHRS, CDR2 YFSETQ. The ends were cut back, 0 bases at V and 14 bases at J, with 12 bases in the middle. As DNA, the CDR3 is TGCGCCAGCAGCTTGGATCCGGACGGGGAGTTCTTC. Translated, it gives CASSLDPDGEFF. Full variable domain (rest looked up from reference TRBV5-1 and TRBJ2-1): KAGVTQTPRYLIKTRGQQVTLSCSPISGHRSVSWYQQTPGQGLQFLFEYFSETQRNKGNFPGRFSGRQFSNSRSEMNVSTLELGDSALYLCASSLDPDGEFFGPGTRLTVL.

This CDR3 reads CASSLVPTGNTEAFF. The CDR3 nucleotides are TGTGCCAGCAGCTTGGTCCCGACAGGCAACACTGAAGCTTTCTTT. The chain links TRBV5-6 to TRBJ1-1, with D possibly being TRBD1 (6 bases). Looked up from germline, CDR1 is SGHDT and CDR2 is YYEEEE. V was shortened by 0 bases and J by 2 bases, with 11 bases between the two germline ends. This CDR3 is built from 15 residues.

This chain joins TRBV4-1 and TRBJ2-3; 8 bases agree with TRBD2. CDR1 MGHRA and CDR2 YSYEKL come from the germline V gene. V was clipped by 2 bases and J by 3 bases; unmatched bases: 10. The CDR3 covers 17 residues. The CDR3 nucleotides are TGCGCCAGCAGCCAATTGGGGCCGGGACTAGGGACAGATACGCAGTATTTT. Encoded protein: CASSQLGPGLGTDTQYF.

The rearrangement uses TRBV30 and TRBJ1-5; D ambiguous. CDR3 size: 13 residues. From germline, CDR1 is GTSNPN and CDR2 SVGIG (reference sequence). The ends were cut back, 5 bases at V and 3 bases at J, with 11 bases in the middle. The CDR3 region is CAWDREPNQPQHF. The CDR3 coding sequence is TGTGCCTGGGATAGGGAGCCCAATCAGCCCCAGCATTTT.

The gene calls are TRBV4-1 and TRBJ1-1; D not certain. The germline V gene encodes CDR1 MGHRA and CDR2 YSYEKL. Trimming took 0 bases from V and 1 from J, leaving 12 bases between them. The CDR3 is made up of 16 amino acids. The CDR3 protein is CASSQDYNIRNTEAFF. The DNA for the CDR3 is TGCGCCAGCAGCCAAGATTATAACATAAGGAACACTGAAGCTTTCTTT.

This chain connects TRBV5-6 to TRBJ1-6; D might be TRBD1 (5 bases). The CDR3 runs to 14 residues. V shed 4 bases and J shed 9 bases, with 14 bases lying between them. Germline V gene sequence: CDR1 SGHDT, CDR2 YYEEEE. In nucleotides, the CDR3 is TGTGCCAGCAGCCCACCGGGGACTGGTTCACCCCTCCACTTT. Its protein is CASSPPGTGSPLHF.

V usage is TRBV7-2 and J usage is TRBJ1-5; unclear D gene. Trimming removed 3 bases at V and 5 bases at J, with 8 bases between. The CDR3 loop spans 13 amino acids. Per the germline V gene, CDR1 is SGHTA and CDR2 is FQGNSA. The CDR3 DNA is TGTGCCAGCAGCTTCTCTAACGATCAGCCCCAGCATTTT. This sequence encodes CASSFSNDQPQHF.